This T cell receptor (beta chain) was sequenced for a study of shared clonotypes between healthy human individuals. Notes on the study in general: When naive CD4 clonotypes were compared across a handful of donors, about 4.8% were shared. Estimated clonotype richness was generally higher in naive than memory subsets. The generation probabilities recorded for non-shared clonotypes fell below those of clonotypes shared by all four donors.

About this clone itself: Its antigen is not identified.

Germline lookup yields CDR1 LGHNA and CDR2 YNFKEQ. The CDR3 is 16 residues long. Trimming removed 1 base at V and 4 bases at J, with 14 bases between. Assay: immunoSEQ multiplex PCR; the TCRdb copy retains only in-frame clones and omits some. The data show more than 2,000,000 clones, about 92% seen once. The sequencing input was naive CD4+ T cells from PBMCs. As to subset: CD45RA+ positively selected. The sequence was collected from a young man in good health. Some clones in this sample may be carry-over from other donors' samples. V and J are TRBV4-2 and TRBJ2-1; D gene ambiguous. This CDR3 reads CASSQAWLVLYNEQFF. The DNA for the CDR3 is TGTGCCAGCAGCCAAGCTTGGCTAGTATTATACAATGAGCAGTTCTTC.